The 18 T cell receptor beta chains given below trace back to one sample, sequenced in a study of cytomegalovirus exposure and HLA in healthy donors. In the PCR, 60 Vbeta and 13 Jbeta primers were used. The table came from immunoSEQ multiplex PCR; TCRdb's copy has only in-frame clones and leaves some out. The sample shows about 150,000 clones, approximately 84% of them seen only once. The sequencing sample was made of PBMCs. The receptors originated from a woman younger than 35 in good health and CMV-seronegative.

This clone has more than one count but fewer than ten. This chain uses TRBV5-1 with TRBJ2-3; TRBD2 might be the D (6 bases). CDR3 length equals 17 residues. V was shortened by 1 base and J by 0 bases, with 15 bases between the two germline ends. Germline-derived CDR1 and CDR2 are SGHRS and YFSETQ. CDR3 nucleotides: TGCGCCAGCAGCTTGATTATGGCGGGACGAAGCACAGATACGCAGTATTTT. The encoded protein is CASSLIMAGRSTDTQYF.

This chain links TRBV27 with TRBJ2-7; D gene uncertain. This CDR3 is built from 14 residues. Germline CDR1 and CDR2: MNHEY and SMNVEV (reference sequence). V was cut by 6 bases and J by 6 bases, with 18 bases left in between. The CDR3 DNA is TGTGCCAGCAGGCAACTCCCGTCCCCGTCCGAGCAGTACTTC. Its protein is CASRQLPSPSEQYF.

The chain combines TRBV4-3 with TRBJ1-5; unclear D gene. The CDR3 is 13 amino acids. Germline CDR1 LGHNA, CDR2 YSLEER. V lost 6 bases and J lost 3, with 9 bases in between. CDR3 loop: CASSSSFNQPQHF. As DNA, the CDR3 is TGCGCCAGCAGTTCGTCCTTCAATCAGCCCCAGCATTTT.

J is TRBJ1-5 and V is TRBV2, with D possibly matching TRBD1 (5 bases). This CDR3 has 15 residues. Trimming removed 4 bases from V and 6 bases from J, with 16 bases in between. Germline CDR1 SNHLY, CDR2 FYNNEI. CDR3 sequence (DNA): TGTGCCAGCAGTGTGGTAAGGGGCGCTGGTCAGCCCCAGCATTTT. Its translation: CASSVVRGAGQPQHF.

The V call is TRBV11-3, the J call TRBJ2-3; a weak D match, TRBD1 (5 bases). The CDR3 totals 15 residues. V lost 5 bases, J lost 4 bases, and 16 bases lay in between. Germline CDR1 and CDR2: SGHNT and YENEEA. The CDR3 region is CASSRRAAGSDTQYF. The CDR3 DNA sequence: TGTGCCAGCAGCCGACGCGCGGCAGGGTCAGATACGCAGTATTTT. Variable domain in full (rest from reference TRBV11-3 and TRBJ2-3): EAGVVQSPRYKIIEKKQPVAFWCNPISGHNTLYWYLQNLGQGPELLIRYENEEAVDDSQLPKDRFSAERLKGVDSTLKIQPAELGDSAVYLCASSRRAAGSDTQYFGPGTRLTVL.

V and J are TRBV6-4 and TRBJ2-3; TRBD2 matches 7 bases. From germline, CDR1 is MRHNA and CDR2 SNTAGT. This CDR3 contains 15 residues. V lost 6 bases, J lost 0 bases, and 6 bases stayed unmatched. This CDR3 is CASSMARGSTDTQYF. The CDR3 nucleotides read TGTGCCAGCAGCATGGCGCGGGGGAGCACAGATACGCAGTATTTT.

The CDR3 sequence is CASSVVGSGINEQFF. The CDR3 nucleotides read TGTGCCAGCAGCGTAGTAGGTAGCGGGATCAATGAGCAGTTCTTC. The gene calls are TRBV9 and TRBJ2-1, with TRBD2 identical over 8 bases. Germline V gene lookup returns CDR1 SGDLS and CDR2 YYNGEE. V was pared by 0 bases and J by 6 bases, with 5 bases of the junction left unmatched. The CDR3 totals 15 residues.

This clone has more than one count but fewer than ten. Other DNA sequences in the same sample also yield this CDR3. V gene TRBV7-2 combines with J gene TRBJ2-7; D is ambiguous. CDR1 and CDR2 from the germline V gene are SGHTA and FQGNSA. Trimming took off 1 base at V and 6 bases at J, with 7 bases between the two ends. The CDR3 totals 12 residues. CDR3 nucleotide sequence: TGTGCCAGCAGCTTAGGGGCGCGCGAGCAGTACTTC. Protein product: CASSLGAREQYF.

The chain uses TRBV2 and TRBJ1-1, with 8 bases identical to TRBD1. The CDR3 consists of 17 residues. Germline loops: CDR1 SNHLY, CDR2 FYNNEI. The ends lost 4 bases at V and 1 base at J; junction bases unmatched: 11. The CDR3 protein is CASSGQGAYLGNTEAFF. The CDR3 DNA sequence: TGTGCCAGCAGTGGCCAGGGGGCTTATCTTGGGAACACTGAAGCTTTCTTT.

This clone was counted only a few times. The V call is TRBV10-3, the J call TRBJ2-1, with a possible D match to TRBD2 (6 bases). V was cut by 0 bases and J by 7 bases, with 7 bases left in between. The CDR3 spans 13 residues. The V gene's germline CDR1 is ENHRY and CDR2 SYGVKD. CDR3 nucleotide sequence: TGTGCCATCAGTGAGTCTCGGGAGAATGAGCAGTTCTTC. Translation: CAISESRENEQFF.

The chain employs TRBV14 and TRBJ1-6; 10 nucleotides line up with TRBD1. The CDR3 is 15 amino acids. Germline V lookup: CDR1 SGHDN, CDR2 FVKESK. J gave up 10 bases and V 5 bases, and 8 bases lay outside the gene matches. The CDR3 bases are TGTGCCAGCAGCACTTTGACAGGGGGCTACTCACCCCTCCACTTT. Protein: CASSTLTGGYSPLHF.

The chain has TRBV7-8 and TRBJ2-7, with 9 bases matching TRBD1. The CDR3 runs 15 residues. V trimming: 2 bases; J trimming: 5 bases; junction bases outside the gene matches: 7. Germline V gives CDR1 SGHVS, CDR2 FQNEAQ. This CDR3 reads CASSLRGTGYNEQYF. CDR3 DNA sequence: TGTGCCAGCAGCTTAAGGGGGACAGGGTACAACGAGCAGTACTTC.

This chain connects TRBV28 to TRBJ1-2; TRBD1 is a possible D gene (5 bases). This CDR3 comprises 13 residues. Germline V gene lookup returns CDR1 MDHEN and CDR2 SYDVKM. Trimming cost V 2 bases and J 5 bases, with 9 bases left between them. CDR3 loop: CASSLGAEYGYTF. As DNA, the CDR3 is TGTGCCAGCAGTTTAGGGGCAGAGTATGGCTACACCTTC.

V usage is TRBV7-6 and J usage is TRBJ1-3, with D unclear. In germline, CDR1 is SGHVS, CDR2 FNYEAQ. V lost 2 bases and J lost 0, with 11 bases in between. This CDR3 comprises 16 residues. CDR3 in amino acids: CASSLNSPGSGNTIYF. The CDR3 DNA is TGTGCCAGCAGCTTAAACTCTCCGGGCTCTGGAAACACCATATATTTT. Full variable domain (outside the CDR3, taken from reference TRBV7-6 and TRBJ1-3): GAGVSQSPRYKVTKRGQDVALRCDPISGHVSLYWYRQALGQGPEFLTYFNYEAQQDKSGLPNDRFSAERPEGSISTLTIQRTEQRDSAMYRCASSLNSPGSGNTIYFGEGSWLTVV.

The J gene is TRBJ1-4, the V gene TRBV9; 7 bases line up with TRBD1. The CDR3 covers 14 residues. Germline trimming cut 9 bases from V and 7 bases from J; bases unmatched to any gene: 12. Germline V gene lookup returns CDR1 SGDLS and CDR2 YYNGEE. The CDR3 DNA reads TGTGCCAACAACCGACAGGGAGAGATTGAAAAACTGTTTTTT. This encodes CANNRQGEIEKLFF.

V gene TRBV7-2 combines with J gene TRBJ2-7; 7 bases are shared with TRBD1. V trimming: 5 bases; J trimming: 3 bases; junction bases outside the gene matches: 10. This CDR3 contains 15 residues. CDR1 SGHTA and CDR2 FQGNSA come from the germline V gene. CDR3 in amino acids: CASSGGQRGVYEQYF. The CDR3 coding sequence is TGTGCCAGCAGCGGGGGACAGCGCGGAGTCTACGAGCAGTACTTC.

V is TRBV27 and J is TRBJ2-7; 9 nucleotides agree with TRBD2. The trim removed 2 bases at V and 2 bases at J, leaving 1 base unmatched. Germline lookup yields CDR1 MNHEY and CDR2 SMNVEV (reference sequence). The CDR3 is 14 residues long. The CDR3 loop reads CASSLRLAAYEQYF. The CDR3 DNA reads TGTGCCAGCAGTTTACGACTAGCGGCCTACGAGCAGTACTTC.

On this clone itself: Germline is not matched at one junction end, which may reflect a read error. This rearrangement joins TRBV7-9 to TRBJ1-3; D is perhaps TRBD1 (6 bases). Germline loops: CDR1 SEHNR, CDR2 FQNEAQ (reference sequence). The CDR3 consists of 17 residues. The CDR3: CSSSFGQFSHSGNTIYF. In nucleotides, the CDR3 is TGTTCCAGCAGCTTTGGACAGTTCAGTCACTCTGGAAACACCATATATTTT. Combining the CDR3 with reference TRBV7-9 and TRBJ1-3 gives the whole variable domain DTGVSQNPRHKITKRGQNVTFRCDPISEHNRLYWYRQTLGQGPEFLTYFQNEAQLEKSRLLSDRFSAERPKGSFSTLEIQRTEQGDSAMYLCSSSFGQFSHSGNTIYFGEGSWLTVV.